This paragraph covers one T cell receptor (beta chain) sequence. This receptor's antigen is unknown. It has no much larger one-base neighbor in the sample; base qualities were not kept. The cohort consisted of 650 to 850 healthy bone marrow donors. At the time of sampling, every cohort member was nominally healthy, though immune exposures that went unrecorded were likely present. The donor was CMV seronegative and was included in the group of hundreds of seronegative cohort members. A peripheral blood sample was collected from each donor, and TCR beta sequencing was performed on peripheral blood mononuclear cells. The Qiagen DNeasy Blood Extraction Kit was used to extract genomic DNA from the blood cell samples. Deletion took 1 base off V and 1 base off J, with a span of 16 bases between the germline ends. The germline V gene specifies SNHLY as CDR1 and FYNNEI as CDR2. From the cysteine up to the phenylalanine, the CDR3 has a length of 17 residues. The CDR3 DNA has 51 bases and is translated from base 1.

This record comes from a study of cytomegalovirus exposure and HLA in healthy donors listed by TCRdb under 2017. Study-wide context: An earlier analysis of some 500 of the donors reported about 250 Gb of sequence data and some 100 million unique TCR beta sequences from some 180 million T cells. An early release that covered approximately 600 HLA-typed donors contained about 290 gigabases of sequencing data and 75 million to 100 million unique TCR sequences. Of the 350 to 450 genotyped donors, 81% were placed in the genetic ancestry cluster associated with self-reported Caucasian donors. The study aimed to test whether signatures of past pathogen exposure could be identified by cataloging public T cell receptors. The study profiled the T cell repertoires of hundreds of subjects by immunosequencing and related them to cytomegalovirus serostatus. Along with the 666-subject first cohort, a separate validation cohort of over a hundred different subjects was used. To predict cytomegalovirus infection status, the study combined high-throughput TCR immunosequencing, statistical association of individual TCRs with disease status, and machine learning. A later analysis re-analyzed previously published TCR beta repertoires from 500 to 700 donors and added high-resolution HLA genotyping to study TCR occurrence patterns. Rather than using new phenotypic data, the later analysis identified candidate immune exposures from TCR beta sequences and from how often those sequences occurred across donors. To decide whether each TCR beta V gene segment behaved as functional or pseudogenic, an earlier analysis of fewer than 750 of the donors relied on high-throughput TCR beta sequencing. Alongside the repertoire data, information on donor age, sex, ethnicity and CMV serostatus was compiled. In a later genetic analysis, genome-wide SNP genotypes for about 55% of the roughly 700 donors were used, and that subset was treated as a discovery cohort. Every discovery cohort repertoire had been produced on one sequencing platform. Both class I and class II loci were covered by HLA typing, at four-digit resolution. Typing coverage varied by locus: roughly 620-640 donors for A, B, C, DRB1 and DQB1; more than 500 for DQA1; more than 600 for DPA1; under 490 for DPB1. Roughly five DR-DQ haplotypes were treated as single units for association and clustering because of strong linkage in the cohort. On average, roughly 250,000 unique TCR beta nucleotide sequences were sequenced per donor among 398 genotyped donors of the cohort, with roughly 18% of those sequences being non-productive.

The method was the immunoSEQ multiplex PCR assay. For the multiplex PCR, a mixture combining 60 forward primers for TCR Vbeta segments and 13 reverse primers for TCR Jbeta segments was used. The CDR3 region of rearranged TCR beta genes was amplified from genomic DNA by a multiplex PCR assay. The amplified TCR beta libraries were sequenced on the Illumina HiSeq System as 87-base-pair reads. The paper's processing steps were these. Across the roughly 600 repertoires, a later analysis counted roughly 84 million unique TCR beta chains, about 10 million of which were shared by at least two donors. To remove PCR and sequencing errors, raw reads were error-corrected and collapsed into unique sequences using a nearest-neighbor algorithm that merged closely related sequences. CDR3 sequences were aligned to IMGT reference sequences to assign V, D and J gene segments. Each retained sequence needed at least a six-nucleotide match to both a V gene segment and a J gene segment. Rearrangements were called productive when the CDR3 lacked stop codons and stayed in frame with V and J; all others were non-productive. CDR3 was defined by IMGT convention, running from the second conserved V-encoded cysteine to the conserved J-encoded phenylalanine. The earlier analysis of 450 to 750 of the donors excluded any sequence lacking an unambiguous match to a single V gene segment. In an earlier analysis of 587 of the donors, a V segment was called functional when productive rearrangements were above 56.7%, and segregating when the standard deviation between donors exceeded 5%. To diagnose cytomegalovirus status from the catalog of TCR beta chain sequences, a statistical classification framework was built. In a later analysis, TCR nucleotide sequences were compared against IMGT/GENE-DB human TR gene sequences so that V and J genes could be assigned. In a later analysis, CDR3 sequences and most-parsimonious VDJ recombination scenarios were assigned using the TCRdist pipeline. In a later analysis, every TCR beta chain was defined by the combination of its CDR3 amino acid sequence and its V-gene family, and reads without a unique V-gene family were dropped. As a way to deal with suspected cross-contamination and a sequencing artifact, a later analysis dropped roughly 620 nucleotide sequences that were highly shared and had low generation probability. In a later analysis, a clonal expansion index was calculated for each public chain from normalized within-repertoire ranks of inferred template counts. In a later analysis, generation probabilities were computed with a VDJ recombination model fitted to out-of-frame rearrangements, and the resulting probabilities were checked against IGoR. A later analysis scored TCR-TCR, TCR-HLA and TCR-CMV co-occurrence with hypergeometric tests, applying a repertoire-size bias correction to TCR pairs. A later analysis estimated false discovery rates by permuting HLA or CMV assignments 20 times. In a later analysis, co-occurring TCRs were grouped with DBSCAN, and TCRdist sequence similarity was added when clustering was performed within HLA-allele-positive subsets. Repertoires with fewer than 30,000 or more than 120,000 public chains, plus five repertoires with anomalous nucleotide sharing, were excluded from co-occurrence clustering. As stored in TCRdb, this immuneACCESS dataset retains in-frame rearrangements with V and J assigned. A fraction of the clones does not appear; measured against another copy, unresolved V genes explain less than half of the discrepancy, and the remainder lacks a known reason. The V and J calls and the clone size are those of that table, but D and trimming were determined from the DNA. A total of some 180,000 clones appear in this sample, roughly 80% of them only once. About 2.5% of the sample goes to the ten largest clones.

The research as a whole found: An earlier analysis of roughly 570 of the donors showed that most TCR beta V segments appeared in productive rearrangements either about 87% or about 30% of the time, which broadly matched IMGT annotations. In a later analysis, HLA-associated TCR beta chains showed more clonal expansion and lower generation probabilities than non-associated chains that were equally common. According to the authors, the approach could potentially be generalized to other disease states and immunological phenotypes. When HLA alleles, especially DR and DQ, strongly co-occurred, TCR associations were difficult to assign to individual alleles. A later genetic analysis reported fewer N-insertions in productive TCRs among donors in an Asian-associated ancestry cluster than the approximately 700-donor mean. In this cohort, only TCR beta chains were sequenced, and detectable features were limited by the absence of alpha or paired-chain data. Across donors, most TCR sequences were observed very rarely, whereas some public TCRs were present in many individuals. A later analysis associated 17,000 or so TCR beta sequences with specific HLA alleles at a false discovery rate of 0.05. For the cohort, immune exposure information was limited to CMV serostatus. A later genetic analysis associated a missense DCLRE1C variant with V-gene and J-gene trimming of TCR beta chains, and an independent cohort replicated the association. A further reported finding was that TCR beta sequences accurately predicted the HLA-A and HLA-B alleles for most subjects in the first cohort. The classifier was reported to diagnose cytomegalovirus status with high specificity and sensitivity in both the original and validation cohorts. A later analysis reported that several top co-occurrence clusters appeared linked to parvovirus B19, influenza, CMV and Epstein-Barr virus. According to a later analysis, TCR association rates differed among HLA loci, with DRB1 alleles showing the most associated TCRs and HLA-C alleles showing the fewest. A total of roughly 160 TCR beta chains were listed by the study as associated with cytomegalovirus. Some IMGT-functional V segments, including TRBV6-2 and TRBV6-3, could not be distinguished by the 87-base-pair reads and were therefore excluded. Roughly uniform sequencing depth across donors was assumed in presence/absence analyses, although this assumption may not hold. Correlated functional status among segregating V segments might be attributable to linkage disequilibrium, but an unknown experimental factor could not be ruled out. Because HLA typing was missing for some donors at each locus, association tests included only the typed subset. A cluster of highly shared sequence variants was judged likely to be a technical artifact of the sequencing pipeline. A few of the identified cytomegalovirus-associated TCR beta chains were confirmed in vitro to be specific for cytomegalovirus antigens. Roughly 15 rarely observed V segments, including chromosome 9 orphons, were excluded from the earlier analysis of some 590 of the donors because counts were too low. In a later analysis, most CMV-associated TCR beta chains were found to appear HLA-restricted, with HLA associations seemingly driven largely by CMV exposure.

The receptor was derived from a male donor in good health and CMV-seronegative. The sequenced sample was PBMCs. The sequence joins TRBV2 to TRBJ1-1; a tentative D call is TRBD1 (5 bases match). The nucleotides are TGTGCCAGCAGTGAAGGTCCCGGACGGGGGGGGAACACTGAAGCTTTCTTT. It specifies CASSEGPGRGGNTEAFF. This CDR3, with the reference TRBV2 and TRBJ1-1 proteins standing in past its ends, gives the full variable domain EPEVTQTPSHQVTQMGQEVILRCVPISNHLYFYWYRQILGQKVEFLVSFYNNEISEKSEIFDDQFSVERPDGSNFTLKIRSTKLEDSAMYFCASSEGPGRGGNTEAFFGQGTRLTVV.